This TCR beta chain was found in a study of OX40 agonist ivuxolimab in advanced cancers. On the study more broadly: At under 85% male, the cohort had a mean age of 60 years, ranging from about 20 to 80.

V shed 10 bases, J shed 0 bases, and the junction held 14 bases outside the gene matches. From germline, CDR1 is SNHLY and CDR2 FYNNEI. This CDR3 region has 19 residues. Details on this clone: Its antigen remains unknown.

Assay used: immunoSEQ multiplex PCR; TCRdb lists only in-frame clones, some missing. This table has 40,000 to 50,000 clones, 89% appearing once. Points from the study as a whole: Nonresponders, in some cases, also had low normalized T-cell clonal expansion. In general, CD8+ T cells held more expanded clones than CD4+ did, on average.

Autoimmune disease history or systemic immunosuppression led to patient exclusion. The source was CD4+ or CD8+ T cells sorted from blood, collected in a trial of the OX40 agonist ivuxolimab. This clonotype was sampled from an adult with an advanced solid tumor such as melanoma, head and neck, liver or kidney cancer. The rearrangement joins TRBV2 to TRBJ2-3, with 15 bases fitting TRBD2. The CDR3: CATQLLGTSGGRSTDTQYF. In DNA form, the CDR3 reads TGTGCCACCCAGCTACTAGGGACTAGCGGGGGGCGGAGCACAGATACGCAGTATTTT.